This T cell receptor beta chain is drawn from a study of PD-1 blockade in classical Hodgkin lymphoma. About this clone: Its antigen is not identified.

The sample's time point: cycle 4 day 1 (C4D1), after less than seven weeks of nivolumab. Relapse after autologous stem cell transplantation occurred in every patient, and brentuximab vedotin exposure varied. Study outcomes and limitations: It was among complete responders that baseline diversity resembled that of newly diagnosed patients. Any patient who commenced nivolumab under 1 year after ASCT was excluded.

Assay: immunoSEQ multiplex PCR; the TCRdb copy retains only in-frame clones and omits some. The sample lists tens of thousands of clones, about nine tenths occurring once. This sequence originates from a human donor with classical Hodgkin lymphoma. This material consisted of peripheral blood mononuclear cells (PBMCs), taken before the fourth cycle of nivolumab.

CDR3: CAWSVHRGLKSEQYF. CDR3 bases: TGTGCCTGGAGTGTACACAGGGGGCTGAAGAGCGAGCAGTACTTC. J is TRBJ2-7 and V is TRBV30, with 9 positions matching TRBD1. The junction had 9 bases not matched to a gene; V was cut back by 0 bases and J by 6 bases. There are 15 residues in the CDR3. Looked up from germline, CDR1 is GTSNPN and CDR2 is SVGIG (reference sequence).